The TCR beta chain described here comes from a study of blood T cells in healthy people across ages. Donation came from healthy Caucasian individuals in Russia who were aged roughly 6 to 95. Primed by a sample-barcoded 5' primer and a J-beta primer mix, a second PCR proceeded for roughly 7 to 12 cycles. MiXCR was run by TCRdb on the 5' RACE reads, yielding one entry per CDR3 protein. The sample lists over 1.5 million distinct CDR3 sequences; around half were seen once. CDR1 SEHNR and CDR2 FQNEAQ come from the germline V gene (reference sequence). The CDR3 spans 16 residues. V lost 1 base and J 1 base, leaving 10 bases between the germline ends.

Sequencing used blood. This sequence joins TRBV7-9 and TRBJ1-4; the D is unclear. This receptor was taken from a woman in her 40s in good health. CDR3 amino acids: CASSLDLRGTNEKLFF. In nucleotides, the CDR3 is TGTGCCAGCAGCTTAGACCTCCGGGGAACTAATGAAAAACTGTTTTTT.